This entry features one T cell receptor beta chain sequence. This receptor's antigen is unknown. Within one base of it there is no much larger clone, and no base qualities were kept. This sample was taken from a study of blood T cell repertoires in COVID-19 (dated by TCRdb to 2018 to 2021). A note on the overall study: The collaborator samples originated in the United States, Italy and Spain and spanned the acute and convalescent phases of COVID-19. The prospective study material was composed of cDNA or gDNA derived from T cells, B-cell-depleted T cells, or PBMCs. Deeply sampled blood TCRbeta repertoires from subjects exposed to, actively infected with, or recovered from COVID-19 were included in the dataset. The repertoires were released in a freely available public database intended as a resource for research on the immune response to SARS-CoV-2. The samples were drawn from two sources: the first 160 participants of the ongoing ImmuneRACE study, and 950 to 1,500 subjects contributed by 6 global collaborators. Nearly every sample came with metadata listing a de-identified subject ID, COVID-19 status, age in years and sex. Where available, HLA class I and class II types were taken from metadata supplied by the sample provider and were not determined by assay-based typing. Overall results and qualifications from the work: How much clinical and demographic metadata was included differed by source and by participant, and the metadata was provided uncurated.

The CDR3, cysteine through phenylalanine, is 16 amino acids long. This entry keeps only the CDR3 DNA: 48 bases, framed from base 1. Relative to germline, V is missing 1 base and J is missing 6 bases, with 7 bases of the junction outside any gene match. CDR1 is given as SGDLS and CDR2 as YYNGEE, both from the germline V gene. Another Seattle source contributed samples from volunteer blood donors who had recovered from COVID-19. Whole blood was collected in K2EDTA tubes by collaborating institutions according to the institutions' own protocols. Collaborator samples were shipped for TCRbeta analysis as frozen whole blood, isolated PBMCs, or DNA extracted from either sample type. TCRbeta CDR3 regions were amplified from genomic DNA by means of the immunoSEQ Assay, a bias-controlled multiplex PCR. The authors' pipeline ran thus. The number of nucleated cells in each sample was estimated from the amplification of reference gene primers within the assay. Sequence reads were collapsed and filtered to measure the absolute abundance of every unique TCRbeta CDR3 rearrangement. For each sample, productive Simpson clonality was calculated as the square root of Simpson's diversity index over productive rearrangements. Drawn from immuneACCESS, this table holds only the in-frame rearrangements with V and J called that TCRdb kept. Clones are partly lost; checked studies trace under half to an unresolved V gene and leave the rest unexplained. V, J and clone size are taken as reported in that table, and D and trimming were inferred from the DNA itself. The sample table shows 210,000 or so clones, and roughly nine tenths are seen once. Clones ranked in the top ten supply around 12% of the sample.

The clonotype comes from a woman between 18 and 29 years old who had recovered from COVID-19. Sequencing was done on a sample of peripheral blood. The chain couples TRBV9 to TRBJ2-1; 10 bases in between match TRBD2. The CDR3 reads CASSVTLAGKSNEQFF. The sequence in DNA is TGTGCCAGCAGCGTAACACTAGCGGGAAAAAGCAATGAGCAGTTCTTC.